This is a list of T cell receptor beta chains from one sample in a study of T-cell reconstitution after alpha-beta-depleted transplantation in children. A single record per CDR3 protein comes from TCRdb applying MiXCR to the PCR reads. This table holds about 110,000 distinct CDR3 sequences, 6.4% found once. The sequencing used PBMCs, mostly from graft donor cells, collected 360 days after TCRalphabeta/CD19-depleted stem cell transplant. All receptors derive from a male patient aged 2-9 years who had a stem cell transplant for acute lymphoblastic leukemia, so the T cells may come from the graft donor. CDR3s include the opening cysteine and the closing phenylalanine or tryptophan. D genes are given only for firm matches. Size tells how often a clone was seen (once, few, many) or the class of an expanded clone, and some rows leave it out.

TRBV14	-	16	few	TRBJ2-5	TGTGCCAGCAGCCAAGACAGGGGAGGGTTCCAAGAGACCCAGTACTTC	CASSQDRGGFQETQYF
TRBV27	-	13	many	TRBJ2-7	TGTGCCAGCAGTTACCGGGACTCCTACGAGCAGTACTTC	CASSYRDSYEQYF
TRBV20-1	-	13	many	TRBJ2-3	TGCAGTGCCCAGATTTCTAGCACAGATACGCAGTATTTT	CSAQISSTDTQYF
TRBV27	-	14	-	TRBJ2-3	TGTACCAGCAGCCAGGGGTCTGGCACAGATACGCAGTATTTT	CTSSQGSGTDTQYF
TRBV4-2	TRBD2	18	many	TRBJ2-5	TGTGCCAGCAGCCAAGGGGTCCGACTAGCGGGGGGCGGAGAGACCCAGTACTTC	CASSQGVRLAGGGETQYF
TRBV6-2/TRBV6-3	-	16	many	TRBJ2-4	TGTGCCAGCAGTTACTCCGGACATTTAGCCAAAAACATTCAGTACTTC	CASSYSGHLAKNIQYF
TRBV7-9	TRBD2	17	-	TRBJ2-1	TGTGCCAGCAGCTTAGGACCAGGGAAGGAGGTAGCGGGAGGGCAGTTCTTC	CASSLGPGKEVAGGQFF
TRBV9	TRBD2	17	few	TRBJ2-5	TGTGCCAGCAGCGTAGCTAAGAGCGGGAGGGCCAAAGAGACCCAGTACTTC	CASSVAKSGRAKETQYF
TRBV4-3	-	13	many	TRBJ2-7	TGCGCCAGCAGTCAAATCGGGCAGGCCGAGCAGTACTTC	CASSQIGQAEQYF
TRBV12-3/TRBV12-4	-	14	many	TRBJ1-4	TGTGCCAGCAGCAAAGGGGACGAAAATGAAAAACTGTTTTTT	CASSKGDENEKLFF
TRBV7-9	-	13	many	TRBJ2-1	TGTGCCAGCACCCAGGGGTCTGCCCCTAGGCAGTTCTTC	CASTQGSAPRQFF
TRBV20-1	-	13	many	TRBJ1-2	TGCAGTGCTAGAGATCATAGGACCAGCGGCTACACCTTC	CSARDHRTSGYTF